This T cell receptor (beta chain) was identified in a study of T cell changes during pregnancy in multiple sclerosis (dated by TCRdb to 2018 to 2020). With regard to the full study: In women with multiple sclerosis, the researchers looked at how the T cell repertoire shifted as pregnancy progressed.

Regarding this clone: No cognate antigen has been identified for it. No qualities accompany the bases; no much larger clone lies one base away.

Based on the germline V gene (reference sequence), the CDR1 and CDR2 sequences are GTSNPN and SVGIG. V is pared back by 5 bases and J by 0 bases, with 13 bases lying between the germline termini. The CDR3 numbers 14 residues from cysteine through phenylalanine. The read is trimmed to its CDR3 DNA, 42 bases read in frame from base 1. The library relied on the immunoSEQ multiplex PCR assay. TCRdb carries this immuneACCESS record with in-frame sequences only. Its versions omit some clonotypes, under half of them owing to an unresolved V gene in the studies checked, with the rest unexplained. The sample table holds tens of thousands of clones, of which roughly 91% were seen once. Jointly, the top ten make up under 0.35% of the sample.

This chain is built from TRBV30 and TRBJ1-1, with a weak D call of TRBD1 (6 bases match). The sequenced sample was CD4+ T cells from peripheral blood mononuclear cells, obtained in the third trimester of pregnancy. The TCR sequence derives from a female donor in good health, enrolled as a control in a pregnancy study. The DNA sequence is as follows: TGTGCCTGGGGCTCCGGACAGCTGAACACTGAAGCTTTCTTT. It translates as CAWGSGQLNTEAFF.